This T cell receptor beta chain is drawn from a study of T cells after yellow fever vaccination. The study, taken as a whole, reports: The bulk population could contribute abundant contaminating clonotypes to FACS-sorted repertoires.

TCRdb re-called the 5' RACE reads through MiXCR, storing one row per CDR3 protein. The table includes about 310,000 distinct CDR3 sequences, around 4% detected once. Notes on this clonotype: No antigen is known for it.

This specimen consisted of PBMCs, obtained on the day of the yellow fever booster vaccination. This TCR was sampled from a young man who received the YFV17D yellow fever vaccine.

The CDR3 sequence is CASRGMKAGDYNEQFF. In DNA form, the CDR3 reads TGTGCCAGCAGGGGGATGAAAGCGGGGGATTACAATGAGCAGTTCTTC. The chain is built from TRBV6-1 and TRBJ2-1; 8 positions agree with TRBD2. Trimming cost V 6 bases and J 4 bases; bases outside gene matches: 11. Germline CDR1 is MNHNS and CDR2 is SASEGT. CDR3 length: 16 residues.